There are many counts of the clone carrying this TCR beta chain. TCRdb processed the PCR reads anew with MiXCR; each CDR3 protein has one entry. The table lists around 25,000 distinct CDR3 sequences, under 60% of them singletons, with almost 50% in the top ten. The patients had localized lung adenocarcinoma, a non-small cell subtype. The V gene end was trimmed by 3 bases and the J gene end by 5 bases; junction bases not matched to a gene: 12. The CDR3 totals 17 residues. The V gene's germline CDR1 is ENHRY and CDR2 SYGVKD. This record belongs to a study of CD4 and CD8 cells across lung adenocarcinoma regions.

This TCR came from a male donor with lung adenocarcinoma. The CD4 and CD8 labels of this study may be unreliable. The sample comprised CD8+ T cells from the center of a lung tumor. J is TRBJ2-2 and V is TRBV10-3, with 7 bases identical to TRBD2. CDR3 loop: CAISEWERGMGTGELFF. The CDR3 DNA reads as TGTGCCATCAGTGAATGGGAGCGGGGAATGGGGACCGGGGAGCTGTTTTTT.